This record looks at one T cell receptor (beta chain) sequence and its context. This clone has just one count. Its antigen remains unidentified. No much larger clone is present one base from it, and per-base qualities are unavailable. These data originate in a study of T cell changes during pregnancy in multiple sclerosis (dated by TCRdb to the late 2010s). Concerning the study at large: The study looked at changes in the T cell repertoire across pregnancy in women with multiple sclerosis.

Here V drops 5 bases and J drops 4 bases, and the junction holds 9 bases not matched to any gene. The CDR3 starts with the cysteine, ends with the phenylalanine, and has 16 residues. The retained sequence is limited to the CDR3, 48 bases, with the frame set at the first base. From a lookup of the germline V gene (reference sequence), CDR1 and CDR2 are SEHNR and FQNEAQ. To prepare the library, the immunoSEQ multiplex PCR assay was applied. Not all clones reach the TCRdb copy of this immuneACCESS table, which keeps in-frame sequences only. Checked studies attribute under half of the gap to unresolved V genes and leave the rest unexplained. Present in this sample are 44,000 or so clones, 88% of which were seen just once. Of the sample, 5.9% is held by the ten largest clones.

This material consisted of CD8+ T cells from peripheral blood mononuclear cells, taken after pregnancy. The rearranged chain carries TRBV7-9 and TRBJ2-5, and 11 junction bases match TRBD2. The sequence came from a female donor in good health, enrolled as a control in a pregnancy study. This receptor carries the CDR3 CASSHIAGGERETQYF. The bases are TGTGCCAGCAGCCACATAGCGGGGGGGGAGCGAGAGACCCAGTACTTC.